This T cell receptor beta chain came from a study of beta chain features in type 1 diabetes. Regarding the study as a whole: Shortening of TCRB CDR3s, moderate but significant, appeared in all four CD4+ subsets of Type 1 diabetes patients.

With regard to this clone: What it binds is not known.

CDR1 is SEHNR, CDR2 FQNEAQ, per germline (reference sequence). The V gene end was trimmed by 7 bases and the J gene end by 1 base; junction bases not matched to a gene: 7. This CDR3 is built from 14 residues. The isolated RNA, all of it, was reverse transcribed, so expressed TCRB transcripts were what got sequenced. The assay was immunoSEQ multiplex PCR, and TCRdb's table has in-frame clones only and misses some. There are nearly 250,000 clones in the sample; about 70% occur only once, and about 0.05% lies in the top ten. The sequenced material came from naive CD4+ T cells from blood. The chain couples TRBV7-9 to TRBJ2-7, with 7 bases identical to TRBD1. This receptor was identified in a man aged 25 to 40 in good health. CDR3 sequence: CASTVGQQSYEQYF. Here the CDR3 DNA reads TGTGCCAGCACCGTGGGACAGCAGTCCTACGAGCAGTACTTC. The full variable domain, rest sourced from reference TRBV7-9 and TRBJ2-7, is DTGVSQNPRHKITKRGQNVTFRCDPISEHNRLYWYRQTLGQGPEFLTYFQNEAQLEKSRLLSDRFSAERPKGSFSTLEIQRTEQGDSAMYLCASTVGQQSYEQYFGPGTRLTVT.